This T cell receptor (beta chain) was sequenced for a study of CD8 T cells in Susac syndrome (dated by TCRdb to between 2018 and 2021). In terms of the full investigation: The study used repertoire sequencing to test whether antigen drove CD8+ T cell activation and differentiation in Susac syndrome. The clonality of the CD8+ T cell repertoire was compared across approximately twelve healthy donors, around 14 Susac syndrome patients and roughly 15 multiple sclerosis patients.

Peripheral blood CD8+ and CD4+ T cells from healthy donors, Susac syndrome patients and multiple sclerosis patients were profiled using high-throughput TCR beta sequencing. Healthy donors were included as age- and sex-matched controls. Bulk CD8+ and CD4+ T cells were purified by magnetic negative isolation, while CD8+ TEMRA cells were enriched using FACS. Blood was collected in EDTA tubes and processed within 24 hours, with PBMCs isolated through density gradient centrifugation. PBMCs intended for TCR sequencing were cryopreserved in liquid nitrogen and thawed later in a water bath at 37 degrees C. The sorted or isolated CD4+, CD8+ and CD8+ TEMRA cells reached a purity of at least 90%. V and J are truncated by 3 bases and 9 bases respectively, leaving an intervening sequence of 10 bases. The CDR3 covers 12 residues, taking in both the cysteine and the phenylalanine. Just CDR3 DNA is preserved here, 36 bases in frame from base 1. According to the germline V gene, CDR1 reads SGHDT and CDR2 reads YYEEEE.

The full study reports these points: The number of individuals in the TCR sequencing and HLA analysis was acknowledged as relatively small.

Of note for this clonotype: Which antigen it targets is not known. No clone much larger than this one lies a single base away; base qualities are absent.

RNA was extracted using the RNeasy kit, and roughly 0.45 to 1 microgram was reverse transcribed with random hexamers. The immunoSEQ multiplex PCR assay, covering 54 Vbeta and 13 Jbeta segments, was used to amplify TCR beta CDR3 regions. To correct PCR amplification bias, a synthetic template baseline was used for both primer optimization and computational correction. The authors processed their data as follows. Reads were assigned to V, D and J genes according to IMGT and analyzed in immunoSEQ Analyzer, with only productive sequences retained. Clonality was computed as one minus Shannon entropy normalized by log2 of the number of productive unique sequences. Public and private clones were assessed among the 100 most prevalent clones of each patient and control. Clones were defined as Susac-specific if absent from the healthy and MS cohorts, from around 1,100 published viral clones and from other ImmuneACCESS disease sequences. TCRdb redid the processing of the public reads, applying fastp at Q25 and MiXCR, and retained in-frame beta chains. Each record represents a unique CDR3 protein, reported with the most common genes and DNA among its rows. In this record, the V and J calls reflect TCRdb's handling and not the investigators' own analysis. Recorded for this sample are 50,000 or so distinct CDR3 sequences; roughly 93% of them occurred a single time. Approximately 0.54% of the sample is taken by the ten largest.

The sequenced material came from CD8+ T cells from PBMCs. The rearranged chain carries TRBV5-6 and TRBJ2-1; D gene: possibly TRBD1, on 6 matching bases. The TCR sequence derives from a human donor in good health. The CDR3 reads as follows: CASSSGQTEQFF. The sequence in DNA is TGTGCCAGCAGCTCCGGACAGACTGAGCAGTTCTTC.